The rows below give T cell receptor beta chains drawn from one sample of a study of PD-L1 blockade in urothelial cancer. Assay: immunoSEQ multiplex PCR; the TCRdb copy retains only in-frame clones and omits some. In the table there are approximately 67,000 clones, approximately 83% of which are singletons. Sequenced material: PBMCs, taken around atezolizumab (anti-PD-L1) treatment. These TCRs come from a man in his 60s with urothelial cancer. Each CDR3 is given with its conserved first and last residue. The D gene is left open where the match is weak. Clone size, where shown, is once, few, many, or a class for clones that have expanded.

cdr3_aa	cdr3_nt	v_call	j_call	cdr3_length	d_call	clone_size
CASSPTGGPDTQYF	TGTGCCAGCAGTCCGACAGGGGGCCCAGATACGCAGTATTTT	TRBV7-3	TRBJ2-3	14	TRBD1	NA
CASCFRTGSYNSPLHF	TGTGCCAGCTGTTTTAGAACCGGGTCCTATAATTCACCCCTCCACTTT	TRBV27	TRBJ1-6	16	NA	NA
CASSLEQGAVNIQYF	TGTGCCAGCAGCTTGGAACAGGGGGCGGTCAACATTCAGTACTTC	TRBV5-4	TRBJ2-4	15	TRBD1	NA
CAISGGTSVTYEQYF	TGTGCCATCAGTGGAGGGACTAGCGTCACCTACGAGCAGTACTTC	TRBV10-3	TRBJ2-7	15	TRBD2	NA
CAWSQGGNQPQHF	TGTGCCTGGAGCCAGGGTGGGAATCAGCCCCAGCATTTT	TRBV30	TRBJ1-5	13	NA	once
CASSRAGPYEQYF	TGCGCCAGCAGTCGTGCGGGCCCCTACGAGCAGTACTTC	TRBV4-1	TRBJ2-7	13	NA	NA
CASSRLPNTGELFF	TGTGCCAGCAGCCGACTCCCCAACACCGGGGAGCTGTTTTTT	TRBV5-8	TRBJ2-2	14	NA	once
CASSPGRNTEAFF	TGTGCTAGCAGCCCCGGGAGGAACACTGAAGCTTTCTTT	TRBV7-7	TRBJ1-1	13	NA	NA
CASSKWTGGIGSGNTIYF	TGTGCCAGCAGCAAATGGACAGGGGGGATAGGCTCTGGAAACACCATATATTTT	TRBV11-2	TRBJ1-3	18	TRBD1	NA
CASSPEGLSPTGELFF	TGCGCCAGCAGCCCGGAGGGTTTGTCTCCAACCGGGGAGCTGTTTTTT	TRBV23-1	TRBJ2-2	16	NA	NA
CASSSRAQGDTQYF	TGTGCCAGCAGCTCGAGGGCGCAGGGGGATACGCAGTATTTT	TRBV5-4	TRBJ2-3	14	NA	NA
CASSSRINSKETQYF	TGCGCCAGCAGCTCGAGGATTAATTCTAAAGAGACCCAGTACTTC	TRBV5-1	TRBJ2-5	15	NA	once
CASSTQRTSGGYSYNEQFF	TGTGCCAGCAGCACACAAAGGACTAGCGGGGGGTACTCCTACAATGAGCAGTTCTTC	TRBV11-1	TRBJ2-1	19	TRBD2	NA
CATRLAGLQDTQYF	TGCGCCACCCGGCTAGCGGGACTTCAAGATACGCAGTATTTT	TRBV5-1	TRBJ2-3	14	TRBD2	NA
CSVDSILSNYGYTF	TGCAGCGTGGACAGTATTCTTTCTAACTATGGCTACACCTTC	TRBV29-1	TRBJ1-2	14	NA	NA
CASSSNPGLAGGYTGELFF	TGTGCCAGCAGCTCCAATCCGGGACTAGCGGGGGGATACACCGGGGAGCTGTTTTTT	TRBV11-3	TRBJ2-2	19	TRBD2	NA
CAWRHPPGQRQETQYF	TGTGCCTGGAGACACCCCCCGGGACAGAGGCAAGAGACCCAGTACTTC	TRBV30	TRBJ2-5	16	TRBD1	few
CASRRDLGSPLHF	TGCGCCAGCAGACGGGACTTGGGTTCACCCCTCCACTTT	TRBV5-1	TRBJ1-6	13	NA	NA
CAWSGIGLAGGYEQYF	TGTGCCTGGAGTGGAATCGGACTAGCGGGGGGCTACGAGCAGTACTTC	TRBV30	TRBJ2-7	16	TRBD2	once
CASSYGVDTEAFF	TGTGCCAGCAGTTACGGAGTGGACACTGAAGCTTTCTTT	TRBV6-5	TRBJ1-1	13	NA	NA
CASSLEEAGVFHEQYF	TGTGCCAGCAGCTTGGAAGAGGCAGGGGTTTTCCACGAGCAGTACTTC	TRBV5-8	TRBJ2-7	16	NA	NA
CASSLSGGYNEQFF	TGTGCCAGCAGCCTTTCCGGGGGCTACAATGAGCAGTTCTTC	TRBV7-8	TRBJ2-1	14	NA	NA
CASSQVRDFPLPHEQFF	TGCGCCAGCAGCCAAGTCCGGGATTTCCCACTACCCCATGAGCAGTTCTTC	TRBV4-1	TRBJ2-1	17	NA	NA
CASSPQVDLSTGNTIYF	TGTGCCAGCAGCCCACAGGTTGACCTAAGCACTGGAAACACCATATATTTT	TRBV7-9	TRBJ1-3	17	NA	NA